This T cell receptor (beta chain) stems from a study of prognosis after radiotherapy for stage I lung cancer (dated by TCRdb to the early 2020s). Context from the whole study: Between early 2018 and January 2019, fewer than 20 patients with stage I NSCLC were enrolled in Nanjing, China. About 13 patients presented with newly diagnosed primary stage I lung tumors, and several carried oligometastatic NSCLC following surgical resection of the primary tumor. Image-guided IMRT or VMAT was used to deliver SBRT in 3 to 5 fractions at a biologically effective dose of at least 100 Gy. The cohort comprised 13 men and 6 or 7 women with a median age of almost 75 years, ranging from roughly 53 to 95 years. Four of the 19 patients developed distant metastases after SBRT, at a median of about seven months; the other 15 showed no significant progression. Tumor histology was squamous cell carcinoma in 7 or 8 patients and adenocarcinoma in approximately 11. Every patient was regarded as medically inoperable, because of comorbidities in 11 to 12 cases and refusal of surgery in seven or eight cases. The study sequenced about 38 blood samples from 19 patients, one before and one after SBRT per patient. Peripheral blood TCR beta repertoires were profiled in stage I NSCLC patients before and after stereotactic body radiotherapy, and the repertoires were related to distant failure. No patient received concurrent therapy alongside SBRT.

Results and caveats for the whole study, not just this receptor: The study was limited by its small cohort and short follow-up, and the findings require independent validation. TRBV and TRBJ usage frequencies reportedly varied with metastasis status, involving two V genes at baseline and several V and two J genes after SBRT. Unique TCR clone counts fell after SBRT (median 10,088 before versus under 8,000 after; Wilcoxon paired P=0.011). None of the reported P values were adjusted for multiple comparisons. Post-SBRT Shannon entropy and its change from baseline were lower in patients who developed distant metastases; baseline Shannon entropy was not associated with metastases. No determination of tumor specificity was made for expanded TCR clones.

In the germline V gene (reference sequence), CDR1 corresponds to MNHEY and CDR2 to SMNVEV. At the junction V is shortened by 5 bases and J by 1 base; bases outside the gene matches: 9. There are 18 amino acids in the CDR3, from cysteine to phenylalanine inclusive. Only the CDR3 part of the read is kept: 54 bases, read in frame from the first base. The TCR beta CDR3 region was amplified from genomic DNA by two rounds of multiplex PCR. In the first PCR round, primers specific to each TRBV and TRBJ gene were used, and the primer sequences were filed in Chinese patent CN105087789A. The second PCR round used universal primers. The Roche High Pure PCR Template Preparation Kit was used to extract genomic DNA from frozen PBMCs. The libraries underwent paired-end sequencing with 151 bp reads on an Illumina HiSeq 3000. The study's processing was this. Raw reads lacking the multiplex PCR primer sequences were removed with CutAdapt. PEAR was used to merge high-quality paired reads into contigs. TRB V, D and J gene segments were assigned to each contig with MiXCR by alignment to reference sequences. CDR3 sequences were clustered by base quality and sequence similarity to remove sequencing errors. Shannon entropy normalized by the natural log of productive TCR sequence number was used as the measure of diversity. One minus Shannon entropy divided by the natural log of the number of unique clonotypes was used as the definition of clonality. The Youden index of ROC curves was used to select progression-free survival cut-offs for repertoire metrics, and analyses were performed in R 3.5.3. In TCRdb, the public reads were trimmed at Q25 with fastp and aligned with MiXCR, with productive beta chains retained. Every distinct CDR3 protein forms one entry, paired with its most common genes and DNA. These V and J calls rely on TCRdb rather than the paper's analysis. The table for this sample lists 25,000 to 35,000 distinct CDR3 sequences; under 60% of them were counted only once. About 15% of the sample goes to the ten largest clones.

All patients had node-negative disease on CT and PET/CT, and none had a history of other malignancies or had previously received chemotherapy or radiotherapy. At each of two time points, 5 to 6 milliliters of peripheral venous blood were collected into EDTA tubes. Ficoll-Paque Plus density-gradient centrifugation was used to isolate PBMCs. Immediately after collection, samples were stored at -80 degrees C until analysis. By sample share, this clonotype is medium-sized (0.01 to 0.1%). The target of this receptor is not known. No much larger clone exists at a distance of one base, and base qualities are not known.

The chain was built from TRBV27 and TRBJ2-7; 15 bases in the middle match TRBD2. Here the sequenced sample was PBMCs, taken before or after stereotactic body radiation therapy (not recorded which). This TCR was sampled from a donor aged 50 or older with non-small cell lung cancer. The sequence in DNA is TGTGCCAGCAGTACCGGGACTAGCGGGAGGCTGCGATCCTACGAGCAGTACTTC. Its protein product is CASSTGTSGRLRSYEQYF.